The 21 T cell receptor beta chains in this list originate from one sample, sequenced in a study of follicular helper T cells after annual influenza vaccination. This table comes from immunoSEQ multiplex PCR, and its TCRdb copy is limited to in-frame clones, with some not included. Here the sample spans around 5,600 clones, roughly 80% being singletons. Time point described: 2015-2016 season, pre-vaccination. Sequences were derived from CXCR5- memory CD4+ T cells sorted from blood, sampled on the day of influenza vaccination. The receptors originated from an adult who received the influenza vaccine.

V and J are TRBV5-1 and TRBJ2-2, with TRBD2 identical over 10 bases. With V trimmed by 2 bases and J by 6 bases, 10 bases remained unmatched. CDR1 SGHRS and CDR2 YFSETQ come from the germline V gene. The CDR3 covers 17 residues. The CDR3 sequence: CASSFQGLAYAAGELFF. The CDR3 region has the DNA TGCGCCAGCAGCTTCCAGGGACTAGCGTATGCCGCCGGGGAGCTGTTTTTT.

This chain uses TRBV20-1 with TRBJ2-3; no clear D gene. The length of the CDR3 is 11 residues. Trimming removed 7 bases at V and 1 base at J, with 6 bases between. Germline V gene sequence: CDR1 DFQATT, CDR2 SNEGSKA (reference sequence). Here the CDR3 reads CSGAGTDTQYF. DNA for the CDR3: TGCAGTGGGGCAGGCACAGATACGCAGTATTTT.

The gene calls are TRBV5-1 and TRBJ1-2; D not certain. Germline V CDR1 and CDR2: SGHRS, YFSETQ. Between the trimmed V and J ends, which lost 0 bases and 4 bases, there was a span of 4 bases. This CDR3 is built from 12 residues. The CDR3 protein is CASSLGTYGYTF. CDR3 coding DNA: TGCGCCAGCAGCTTGGGGACCTATGGCTACACCTTC. The full variable domain, completed using reference TRBV5-1 and TRBJ1-2, is KAGVTQTPRYLIKTRGQQVTLSCSPISGHRSVSWYQQTPGQGLQFLFEYFSETQRNKGNFPGRFSGRQFSNSRSEMNVSTLELGDSALYLCASSLGTYGYTFGSGTRLTVV.

The CDR3: CASSLTGTSMNTEAFF. In DNA, the CDR3 is TGTGCCAGCAGCTTAACGGGGACGTCGATGAACACTGAAGCTTTCTTT. This sequence joins TRBV7-3 and TRBJ1-1; maybe TRBD1 (5 bases). The V end was cut by 0 bases, the J end by 0 bases, with 11 bases between. The CDR3 totals 16 residues. Germline-derived CDR1 and CDR2 are SGHTA and FQGTGA.

The chain is built from TRBV5-4 and TRBJ2-2; D uncertain. The CDR3 contains 16 residues. The germline V gene has CDR1 SGHNT and CDR2 YYREEE (reference sequence). Between the trimmed V and J ends, which lost 5 bases and 0 bases, there was a span of 14 bases. CDR3 loop: CASRRDLDANTGELFF. The CDR3 nucleotides read TGTGCCAGCAGACGAGACTTGGACGCGAACACCGGGGAGCTGTTTTTT. Filled out from reference TRBV5-4 and TRBJ2-2, the complete variable domain reads ETGVTQSPTHLIKTRGQQVTLRCSSQSGHNTVSWYQQALGQGPQFIFQYYREEENGRGNFPPRFSGLQFPNYSSELNVNALELDDSALYLCASRRDLDANTGELFFGEGSRLTVL.

This clone was detected once. The gene calls are TRBV20-1 and TRBJ1-2; 8 positions agree with TRBD1. V gave up 6 bases and J gave up 7 bases; unmatched junction bases: 4. Germline CDR1 and CDR2: DFQATT and SNEGSKA (reference sequence). CDR3 length equals 11 residues. The CDR3 spells CSATGGLGYTF. The CDR3 DNA is TGCAGTGCCACAGGGGGACTTGGCTACACCTTC.

The genes are TRBV6-5 and TRBJ2-6; D not certain. This CDR3 comprises 13 residues. V lost 6 bases to trimming and J lost 4 bases, with 7 bases between them. CDR1 MNHEY and CDR2 SVGAGI come from the germline V gene. Here the CDR3 reads CASRTLGANVLTF. In DNA form, the CDR3 reads TGTGCCAGCAGGACTCTCGGGGCCAACGTCCTGACTTTC.

In its sample, this clone was seen once. The chain recombines TRBV5-5 with TRBJ2-7; D gene uncertain. Germline V gives CDR1 SGHKS, CDR2 YYEKEE (reference sequence). This CDR3 has 14 amino acids. V dropped 2 bases and J dropped 6 bases, with 15 bases sitting between them. CDR3 in DNA: TGTGCCAGCAGCTTAGACTCCGGCTGGGGCGAGCAGTACTTC. Translation gives CASSLDSGWGEQYF. Variable domain in full (rest from reference TRBV5-5 and TRBJ2-7): DAGVTQSPTHLIKTRGQQVTLRCSPISGHKSVSWYQQVLGQGPQFIFQYYEKEERGRGNFPDRFSARQFPNYSSELNVNALLLGDSALYLCASSLDSGWGEQYFGPGTRLTVT.

This chain joins TRBV2 and TRBJ2-7; TRBD1 might be the D (5 bases). Germline V gives CDR1 SNHLY, CDR2 FYNNEI. This CDR3 comprises 13 residues. Trimming stripped 6 bases from V and 7 bases from J, with 16 bases between. CDR3 amino acids: CASSPVQAGEQYF. CDR3 sequence (DNA): TGTGCCAGCAGCCCCGTACAGGCTGGGGAGCAGTACTTC.

The chain carries TRBV6-1 and TRBJ2-3, with 7 positions matching TRBD2. The V gene end was trimmed by 2 bases and the J gene end by 5 bases; junction bases not matched to a gene: 7. The V gene's germline CDR1 is MNHNS and CDR2 SASEGT. The CDR3 has 15 amino acids. The CDR3 region has the DNA TGTGCCAGCAGTGAATATTTCGCGGGAGAAGATACGCAGTATTTT. This translates into CASSEYFAGEDTQYF.

This sequence joins TRBV29-1 and TRBJ2-7; D not resolved. The V end lost 0 bases, the J end lost 7 bases, and 7 bases lay between the germline ends. Germline V gene lookup returns CDR1 SQVTM and CDR2 ANQGSEA. CDR3 length equals 11 residues. The CDR3 here is CSVEDPSEQYF. The CDR3 nucleotides read TGCAGCGTTGAAGATCCGAGTGAGCAGTACTTC.

This rearrangement joins TRBV28 to TRBJ2-7; 10 bases map to TRBD1. The CDR3 is 15 residues long. After removal of 4 bases from V and 3 bases from J, the junction contained 6 bases not matched to a gene. Germline V gene sequence: CDR1 MDHEN, CDR2 SYDVKM. Written as DNA, the CDR3 is TGTGCCAGCAGTTCTCCGGGACAGGGGATCTACGAGCAGTACTTC. Amino acids: CASSSPGQGIYEQYF.

This chain connects TRBV5-8 to TRBJ2-7; D gene ambiguous. V gave up 4 bases and J gave up 4 bases, with 12 bases separating them. This CDR3 is 13 amino acids long. Germline V gene sequence: CDR1 SGHTS, CDR2 YDEGEE. CDR3 DNA: TGTGCCAGCAGCATCAGGCCCGGGTACGAGCAGTACTTC. This codes for CASSIRPGYEQYF.

The chain combines TRBV10-3 with TRBJ2-3; 8 nucleotides align to TRBD1. The junction had 7 bases not matched to a gene; V was cut back by 10 bases and J by 1 base. Germline lookup yields CDR1 ENHRY and CDR2 SYGVKD. This CDR3 is built from 14 residues. The CDR3 nucleotides are TGTGCCACAACGGACAGGGTAGGCACAGATACGCAGTATTTT. This sequence encodes CATTDRVGTDTQYF.

The chain combines TRBV9 with TRBJ2-2; 9 bases are a match to TRBD1. Looked up from germline, CDR1 is SGDLS and CDR2 is YYNGEE. The CDR3 loop spans 15 amino acids. With 0 bases clipped from V and 7 bases from J, the junction kept 4 bases outside the gene matches. The CDR3: CASSVEDRGVGELFF. DNA for the CDR3: TGTGCCAGCAGCGTAGAGGACAGGGGTGTCGGGGAGCTGTTTTTT.

V is TRBV30 and J is TRBJ1-6, with unresolved D. From germline, CDR1 is GTSNPN and CDR2 SVGIG (reference sequence). V shed 3 bases and J shed 10 bases, with 10 bases lying between them. The CDR3 consists of 12 residues. This CDR3 is CAWRRDGSPLHF. The DNA of the CDR3 is TGTGCCTGGAGGAGAGACGGCTCACCCCTCCACTTT.

This clone was seen a single time. This chain joins TRBV19 and TRBJ1-1; 9 bases are a match to TRBD1. The CDR3 loop spans 13 amino acids. J lost 5 bases, V lost 8 bases, and 6 bases had no gene match. CDR1 is LNHDA and CDR2 is SQIVND in the germline V gene (reference sequence). For the CDR3, the DNA is TGTGCCAGTGGGGACAGGGCGGGGACTGAAGCTTTCTTT. Its protein product is CASGDRAGTEAFF.

The rearrangement uses TRBV4-1 and TRBJ2-6; no clear D. The CDR3 spans 16 residues. Germline V gives CDR1 MGHRA, CDR2 YSYEKL. Trimming took off 2 bases at V and 0 bases at J, with 8 bases between the two ends. CDR3 coding DNA: TGCGCCAGCAGCCAAACCCCCGCCTCTGGGGCCAACGTCCTGACTTTC. This translates into CASSQTPASGANVLTF.

The chain combines TRBV5-1 with TRBJ2-1, with D perhaps TRBD1 (6 bases). Trimming cost V 3 bases and J 4 bases, with 14 bases left between them. From germline, CDR1 is SGHRS and CDR2 YFSETQ. The CDR3 extends over 15 amino acids. CDR3 sequence: CASSSISGQYNEQFF. As DNA, the CDR3 is TGCGCCAGCAGCTCAATTTCGGGACAATACAATGAGCAGTTCTTC.

The V gene is TRBV7-8, the J gene TRBJ1-5, with 8 bases that match TRBD1. The CDR3 runs to 18 residues. V lost 5 bases to trimming and J lost 0 bases; unmatched junction nucleotides: 12. Germline V lookup: CDR1 SGHVS, CDR2 FQNEAQ. This CDR3 reads CASSPRVAGGYSNQPQHF. CDR3 bases: TGTGCCAGCAGCCCCCGGGTTGCAGGGGGCTATAGCAATCAGCCCCAGCATTTT.

The V and J genes are TRBV5-8 and TRBJ2-1; a weak D match, TRBD2 (5 bases). CDR1 and CDR2 from the germline V gene are SGHTS and YDEGEE. The CDR3 runs to 16 residues. With 4 bases removed from V and 4 bases from J, the gap between germline ends came to 18 bases. The CDR3 here is CASSPVGAGQYNEQFF. For the CDR3, the DNA is TGTGCCAGCAGCCCTGTGGGTGCGGGCCAATACAATGAGCAGTTCTTC.